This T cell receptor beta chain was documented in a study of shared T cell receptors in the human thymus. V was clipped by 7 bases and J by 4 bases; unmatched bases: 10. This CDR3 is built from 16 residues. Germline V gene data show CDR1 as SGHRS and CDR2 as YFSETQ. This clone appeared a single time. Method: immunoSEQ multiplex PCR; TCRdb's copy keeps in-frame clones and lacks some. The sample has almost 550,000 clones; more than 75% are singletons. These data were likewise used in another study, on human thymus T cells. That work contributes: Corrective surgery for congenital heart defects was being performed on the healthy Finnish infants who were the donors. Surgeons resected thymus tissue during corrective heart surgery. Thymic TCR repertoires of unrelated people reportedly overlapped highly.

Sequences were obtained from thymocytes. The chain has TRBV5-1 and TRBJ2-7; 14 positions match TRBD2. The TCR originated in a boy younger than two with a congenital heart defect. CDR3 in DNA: TGCGCCAGCGGTGGACTAGCGGGAGGCCTGCCTTACGAGCAGTACTTC. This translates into CASGGLAGGLPYEQYF.